A selection of T cell receptor beta chains follows, all from one sample in a study of control samples from healthy donors and cancer patients. Measured with immunoSEQ multiplex PCR; TCRdb has only the in-frame clones, and not every one. The sample records 180,000 or so clones, about 93% being singletons. Sequencing was performed on blood. The origin of the receptors is a woman aged 55-69 years in good health. Each CDR3 is given with its conserved first and last residue. The D gene is left open where the match is weak. Size is stated for part of the rows, as once, few or many counts, or as a class when the clone is expanded.

J gene,D gene,V gene,clone size,CDR3 DNA,CDR3 protein
TRBJ2-7,-,TRBV18,-,TGTGCCAGCTCACCGGTGAAGGGAGTCACCTACGAGCAGTACTTC,CASSPVKGVTYEQYF
TRBJ1-4,-,TRBV18,-,TGTGCCAGCTCACCACGCGACCCTGCAACTAATGAAAAACTGTTTTTT,CASSPRDPATNEKLFF
TRBJ2-7,-,TRBV6-2/TRBV6-3,once,TGTGCCAGCAGTTACGGCGGGAAAAACGAGCAGTACTTC,CASSYGGKNEQYF
TRBJ1-1,-,TRBV28,-,TGTGCCTCCAGAAGTCCGGTGGGGAACACTGAAGCTTTCTTT,CASRSPVGNTEAFF
TRBJ2-2,-,TRBV2,-,TGTGCCAGCTCAACACCTCGTGGGGGAACGAACACCGGGGAGCTGTTTTTT,CASSTPRGGTNTGELFF
TRBJ1-1,TRBD1,TRBV4-2,-,TGTGCCAGCAGCCAGGGACAGACCATGAACACTGAAGCTTTCTTT,CASSQGQTMNTEAFF
TRBJ1-2,-,TRBV6-5,-,TGTGCCAGCAGTTTACCCGGGGATGGCTACACCTTC,CASSLPGDGYTF
TRBJ1-2,-,TRBV7-2,-,TGTGCCAGCAGCGGGGGCAGGGTGGACTATGGCTACACCTTC,CASSGGRVDYGYTF
TRBJ2-7,-,TRBV4-3,few,TGCGCCAGCAGCCCACAACCTACTTACGAGCAGTACTTC,CASSPQPTYEQYF
TRBJ1-1,-,TRBV3-1/TRBV3-2,once,TGTGCCAGCAGCCCTCACAGCGCCATGAACACTGAAGCTTTCTTT,CASSPHSAMNTEAFF
TRBJ2-5,TRBD1,TRBV12-5,-,TGTGCTAGTGGGTCGGACAGGGTTGGCGAGACCCAGTACTTC,CASGSDRVGETQYF
TRBJ1-2,TRBD1,TRBV19,-,TGTGCCAGTATGGGCCCAGGGGGCCGAGGCTACACCTTC,CASMGPGGRGYTF
TRBJ1-4,TRBD1,TRBV18,-,TGTGCCAGCTCACCTGAGGACAGGGGGGATGAAAAACTGTTTTTT,CASSPEDRGDEKLFF
TRBJ1-2,TRBD1,TRBV9,-,TGTGCCAGCAGCGCAGGGGGCGGTGGCTACACCTTC,CASSAGGGGYTF
TRBJ1-4,TRBD1,TRBV30,-,TGTGCCTGGAATGACAGGGGGCGCGGAAAACTGTTTTTT,CAWNDRGRGKLFF
TRBJ1-5,-,TRBV3-1/TRBV3-2,-,TGTGCCAGCAGCCAATCCCAGGGCGCCGGCAATCAGCCCCAGCATTTT,CASSQSQGAGNQPQHF
TRBJ2-1,-,TRBV5-4,-,TGTGCCAGCAGCTTGGACGCGGAGAACTACAATGAGCAGTTCTTC,CASSLDAENYNEQFF
TRBJ1-6,-,TRBV6-1,-,TGTGCCAGCAGTGACCGGACAGCATCCCCCTCCTATAATTCACCCCTCCACTTT,CASSDRTASPSYNSPLHF
TRBJ2-3,-,TRBV5-6,-,TGTGCCAGCATCGGACTCAGTGACGATACGCAGTATTTT,CASIGLSDDTQYF
TRBJ1-5,TRBD1,TRBV18,few,TGTGCCAGCTCACCGTCAACCGGGACAGGTAGCTGGCATAGCAATCAGCCCCAGCATTTT,CASSPSTGTGSWHSNQPQHF
TRBJ1-1,-,TRBV9,-,TGTGCCAGCAGCGTAGCAAGACGCAACACTGAAGCTTTCTTT,CASSVARRNTEAFF
TRBJ1-1,TRBD1,TRBV3-1/TRBV3-2,-,TGTGCCAGCAGCCTGACAGGGGCGTCCACTGAAGCTTTCTTT,CASSLTGASTEAFF